A selection of T cell receptor beta chains follows, all from one sample in a study of T-cell reconstitution after alpha-beta-depleted transplantation in children. One entry per CDR3 protein results from TCRdb running MiXCR on the PCR reads. Of 45,000 to 55,000 distinct CDR3 sequences in the sample, 5% to 6.5% were seen once. Sequencing used PBMCs, mostly from graft donor cells, obtained 60 days after TCRalphabeta/CD19-depleted stem cell transplant. The receptors shown here come from a female patient between 2 and 15 years old who had a stem cell transplant for aplastic anemia, so the T cells may come from the graft donor. Both conserved end residues are part of each CDR3. The D gene is left open where the match is weak. The size of a clone is reported for some rows only, either as once, few or many, or as a class for expanded clones.

d_call,v_call,clone_size,j_call,cdr3_nt,cdr3_aa
NA,TRBV20-1,many,TRBJ2-7,TGCAGTGCTAGGGCCAAGCACGAGCAGTACTTC,CSARAKHEQYF
TRBD1,TRBV20-1,many,TRBJ1-2,TGCAGTGCCTTCCCGCGACAGGGTCTCTATGGCTACACCTTC,CSAFPRQGLYGYTF
NA,TRBV20-1,many,TRBJ2-2,TGCAGTGCAAGGGACTGGGCGAACACCGGGGAGCTGTTTTTT,CSARDWANTGELFF
TRBD1,TRBV29-1,NA,TRBJ1-3,TGCAGCGTCTCTCACTCGACAGGGAACACCATATATTTT,CSVSHSTGNTIYF
NA,TRBV7-3,many,TRBJ1-6,TGTGCCAGCAGCTTAGACGGGAATTCACCCCTCCACTTT,CASSLDGNSPLHF
NA,TRBV15,few,TRBJ1-3,TGTGCCACCAGCCAAAAGGGAGGGTCTGGAAACACCATATATTTT,CATSQKGGSGNTIYF
NA,TRBV12-3/TRBV12-4,many,TRBJ2-3,TGTGCCAGCAGTTTAGGCGGCGGAAGGAGCACAGATACGCAGTATTTT,CASSLGGGRSTDTQYF
TRBD1,TRBV18,few,TRBJ2-5,TGTGCCAGCTCACCACCGGGACAGGAGACCCAGTACTTC,CASSPPGQETQYF
TRBD2,TRBV6-2/TRBV6-3,few,TRBJ2-1,TGTGCCAGCAGTTCCTTAGCGGGATACAATGAGCAGTTCTTC,CASSSLAGYNEQFF
NA,TRBV10-3,many,TRBJ2-2,TGTGCCACATGGGAGGGGGCTACGAACACCGGGGAGCTGTTTTTT,CATWEGATNTGELFF
NA,TRBV25-1,many,TRBJ1-1,TGTGCCAGCAGTCGGCCTTCGGGGAGGAACACTGAAGCTTTCTTT,CASSRPSGRNTEAFF
NA,TRBV7-2,few,TRBJ1-2,TGTGCCAGCAGCTTCCTGGCAGATTTGGGCTACACCTTC,CASSFLADLGYTF
TRBD2,TRBV3-1,NA,TRBJ2-1,TGTGCCTCCTCCAAGCGCGGGAGGGGTTTGAATGAGCAGTTCTTC,CASSKRGRGLNEQFF
TRBD1,TRBV12-3/TRBV12-4,many,TRBJ2-3,TGTGCCAGCAGAATAACAGGGGGTACAGATACGCAGTATTTT,CASRITGGTDTQYF
NA,TRBV5-1,many,TRBJ2-7,TGCGCCAGCAGCTACCAGGGAGGAGAGCAGTACTTC,CASSYQGGEQYF
TRBD1,TRBV2,many,TRBJ2-7,TGTGCCAGCAGTATTCAGGGGGTTCAAGACTACGAGCAGTACTTC,CASSIQGVQDYEQYF
TRBD2,TRBV5-1,many,TRBJ2-1,TGCGCCAGCAGCTGGGATCCGGGACTAGCGGGAGGCAATGAGCAGTTCTTC,CASSWDPGLAGGNEQFF
NA,TRBV14,many,TRBJ2-2,TGTGCCAGCAGCCAAGTCCCAGGGGGGACCGGGGAGCTGTTTTTT,CASSQVPGGTGELFF
TRBD2,TRBV5-4,few,TRBJ2-1,TGTGCCAGCAGCCCCCCCGGACTAGATTCCAATGAGCAGTTCTTC,CASSPPGLDSNEQFF
NA,TRBV2,many,TRBJ1-2,TGTGCCAGCGGACACTATGGCTACACCTTC,CASGHYGYTF
NA,TRBV2,many,TRBJ1-2,TGTGCCAGCATGAAGGACGGACAAACCAGGGATGGCTACACCTTC,CASMKDGQTRDGYTF
TRBD2,TRBV28,few,TRBJ2-3,TGTGCCAGCAGGGACTCCGGGACTAGCGGGATGTGGAGGGAGTCAGATACGCAGTATTTT,CASRDSGTSGMWRESDTQYF
NA,TRBV12-3/TRBV12-4,many,TRBJ1-2,TGTGCCAGCAGACCCTCCGGGGAAAGCTATGGCTACACCTTC,CASRPSGESYGYTF
TRBD1,TRBV7-2,NA,TRBJ2-7,TGTGCCAGCAGCGCCCCCGGGACAGGCCCCTTTACTTATACCTCCTACGAGCAGTACTTC,CASSAPGTGPFTYTSYEQYF
TRBD1,TRBV10-3,many,TRBJ1-6,TGTGCCAACAAGGACAGGGATAATTCACCCCTCCACTTT,CANKDRDNSPLHF
TRBD1,TRBV29-1,many,TRBJ2-6,TGCAGCGTTGTCTCGGGACAGGGGGCTGGGGCCAACGTCCTGACTTTC,CSVVSGQGAGANVLTF
TRBD1,TRBV28,many,TRBJ1-2,TGTGCCAGCAGTTTAATGCAGGGGGCGGTCTATGGCTACACCTTC,CASSLMQGAVYGYTF
TRBD2,TRBV11-2,few,TRBJ2-3,TGTGCCAGCAGCCCATGGACTAGCGGGGGGTCCACAGATACGCAGTATTTT,CASSPWTSGGSTDTQYF
NA,TRBV11-2,few,TRBJ1-5,TGTGCCAGCAGCTTAGGGTACAATCAGCCCCAGCATTTT,CASSLGYNQPQHF
NA,TRBV24-1,many,TRBJ2-7,TGTGCCACCAGTGATGGGACGGACCTCACCTACGAGCAGTACTTC,CATSDGTDLTYEQYF
NA,TRBV11-2,many,TRBJ2-5,TGTGCCAGCAGCTTATTCGATGAGACCCAGTACTTC,CASSLFDETQYF
NA,TRBV5-4,many,TRBJ2-5,TGTGCCAGCAGCGTAGCAACCGAGGTCAGGGAGACCCAGTACTTC,CASSVATEVRETQYF
NA,TRBV5-1,many,TRBJ2-3,TGCGCCAGCAGCTTGGTTATACTAGAAGTCACAGATACGCAGTATTTT,CASSLVILEVTDTQYF
NA,TRBV25-1,many,TRBJ2-3,TGTGCCAGCAGTGAATATGGGGAGAATCGGCAGTATTTT,CASSEYGENRQYF
TRBD1,TRBV7-8,once,TRBJ2-2,TGTGCCAGCAGCTCTTTATCCAGGGGGACCGGGAAGCTGTTTTTT,CASSSLSRGTGKLFF
TRBD2,TRBV15,medium-sized,TRBJ2-1,TGTGCCACCAGCCCCCGGACTAGCGGGGTTTACAATGAGCAGTTCTTC,CATSPRTSGVYNEQFF
NA,TRBV3-1,many,TRBJ2-1,TGTGCCAGCAGCCAAGCTTTTGTGGGGGGAACCTACAATGAGCAGTTCTTC,CASSQAFVGGTYNEQFF
NA,TRBV27,many,TRBJ2-7,TGTGCCAGCAGTTTTAAGAGCGGATACGAGCAGTACTTC,CASSFKSGYEQYF
NA,TRBV29-1,few,TRBJ2-2,TGCAGCGTTCCCCGGGAAGGGGACCCCGGGGAGCTGTTTTTT,CSVPREGDPGELFF
NA,TRBV30,many,TRBJ2-4,TGTGCCTGGAGCCAGGGGGGGAACATTCAGTACTTC,CAWSQGGNIQYF
NA,TRBV12-3/TRBV12-4,many,TRBJ1-1,TGTGCCAGCAGTTCCCAGAACACTGAAGCTTTCTTT,CASSSQNTEAFF
NA,TRBV29-1,many,TRBJ2-1,TGCAGCGTTGAATTCTCGAGGGAGCAGTTCTTC,CSVEFSREQFF